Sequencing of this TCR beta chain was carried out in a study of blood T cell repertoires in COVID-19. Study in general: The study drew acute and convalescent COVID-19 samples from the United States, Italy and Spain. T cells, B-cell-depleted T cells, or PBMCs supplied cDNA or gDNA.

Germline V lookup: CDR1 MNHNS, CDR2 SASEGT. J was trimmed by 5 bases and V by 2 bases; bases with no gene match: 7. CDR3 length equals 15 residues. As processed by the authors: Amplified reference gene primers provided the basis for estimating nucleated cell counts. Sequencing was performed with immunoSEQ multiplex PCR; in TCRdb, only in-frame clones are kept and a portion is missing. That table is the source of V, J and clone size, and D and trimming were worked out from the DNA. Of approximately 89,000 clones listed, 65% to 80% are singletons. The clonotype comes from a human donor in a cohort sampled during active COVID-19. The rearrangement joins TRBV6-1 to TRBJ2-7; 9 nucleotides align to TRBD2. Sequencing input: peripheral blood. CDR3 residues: CASSEIAGVRDEQYF. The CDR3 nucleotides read TGTGCCAGCAGTGAAATAGCGGGAGTTAGGGACGAGCAGTACTTC.